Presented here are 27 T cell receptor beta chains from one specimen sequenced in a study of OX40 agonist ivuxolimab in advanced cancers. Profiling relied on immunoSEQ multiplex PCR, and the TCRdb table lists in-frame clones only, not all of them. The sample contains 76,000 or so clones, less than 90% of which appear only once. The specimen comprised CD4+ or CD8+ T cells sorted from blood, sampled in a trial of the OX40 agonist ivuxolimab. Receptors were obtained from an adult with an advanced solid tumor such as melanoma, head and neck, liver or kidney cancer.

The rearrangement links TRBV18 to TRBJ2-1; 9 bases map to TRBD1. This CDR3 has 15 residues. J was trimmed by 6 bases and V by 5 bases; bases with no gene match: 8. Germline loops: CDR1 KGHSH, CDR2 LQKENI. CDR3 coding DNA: TGTGCCAGCTCAAACGGACAGGGGAGAGGCAATGAGCAGTTCTTC. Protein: CASSNGQGRGNEQFF.

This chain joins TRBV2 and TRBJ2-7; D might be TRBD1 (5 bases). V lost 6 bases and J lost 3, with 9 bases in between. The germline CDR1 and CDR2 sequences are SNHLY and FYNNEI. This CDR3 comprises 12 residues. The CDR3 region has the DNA TGTGCCAGCAGACCTGACAGCTACGAGCAGTACTTC. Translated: CASRPDSYEQYF. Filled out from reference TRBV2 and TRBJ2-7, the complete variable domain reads EPEVTQTPSHQVTQMGQEVILRCVPISNHLYFYWYRQILGQKVEFLVSFYNNEISEKSEIFDDQFSVERPDGSNFTLKIRSTKLEDSAMYFCASRPDSYEQYFGPGTRLTVT.

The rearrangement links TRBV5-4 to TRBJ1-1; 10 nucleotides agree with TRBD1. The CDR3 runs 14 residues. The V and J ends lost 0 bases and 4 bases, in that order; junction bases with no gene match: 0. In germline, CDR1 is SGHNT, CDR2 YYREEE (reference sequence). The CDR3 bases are TGTGCCAGCAGCTTGGGGACAGGGGGCACTGAAGCTTTCTTT. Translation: CASSLGTGGTEAFF. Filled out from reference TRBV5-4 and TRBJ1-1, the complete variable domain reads ETGVTQSPTHLIKTRGQQVTLRCSSQSGHNTVSWYQQALGQGPQFIFQYYREEENGRGNFPPRFSGLQFPNYSSELNVNALELDDSALYLCASSLGTGGTEAFFGQGTRLTVV.

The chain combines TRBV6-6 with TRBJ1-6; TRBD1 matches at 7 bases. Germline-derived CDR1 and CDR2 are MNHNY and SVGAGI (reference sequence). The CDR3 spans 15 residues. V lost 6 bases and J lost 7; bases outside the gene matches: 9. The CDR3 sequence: CASSLYPGQNSPLHF. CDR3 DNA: TGTGCCAGCAGCCTATACCCGGGACAGAATTCACCCCTCCACTTT.

The CDR3: CASSLGGRRDQPQHF. The CDR3 DNA reads TGCGCCAGCAGCTTGGGGGGACGGAGAGATCAGCCCCAGCATTTT. The chain recombines TRBV5-1 with TRBJ1-5; the D gene is possibly TRBD1 (5 bases). The germline V gene encodes CDR1 SGHRS and CDR2 YFSETQ. The CDR3 is 15 amino acids. V was shortened by 0 bases and J by 5 bases, with 12 bases between the two germline ends.

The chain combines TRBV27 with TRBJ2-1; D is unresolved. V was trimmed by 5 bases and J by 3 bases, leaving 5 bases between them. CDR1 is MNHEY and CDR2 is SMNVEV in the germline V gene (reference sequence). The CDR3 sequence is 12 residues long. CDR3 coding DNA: TGTGCCAGCAGTACCAACTACAATGAGCAGTTCTTC. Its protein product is CASSTNYNEQFF.

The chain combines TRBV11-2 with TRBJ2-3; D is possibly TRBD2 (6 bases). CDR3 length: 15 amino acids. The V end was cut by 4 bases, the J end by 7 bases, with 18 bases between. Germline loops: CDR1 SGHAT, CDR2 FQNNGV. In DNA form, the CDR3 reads TGTGCCAGCAGCTCCTTGATACGGGCGGGGAATACGCAGTATTTT. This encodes CASSSLIRAGNTQYF.

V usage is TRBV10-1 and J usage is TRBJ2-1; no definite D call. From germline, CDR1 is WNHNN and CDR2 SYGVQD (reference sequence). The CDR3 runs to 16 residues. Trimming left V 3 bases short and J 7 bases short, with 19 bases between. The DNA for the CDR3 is TGCGCCAGCAGTGACGCCGTGGACCGCCCTGGGAATGAGCAGTTCTTC. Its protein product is CASSDAVDRPGNEQFF.

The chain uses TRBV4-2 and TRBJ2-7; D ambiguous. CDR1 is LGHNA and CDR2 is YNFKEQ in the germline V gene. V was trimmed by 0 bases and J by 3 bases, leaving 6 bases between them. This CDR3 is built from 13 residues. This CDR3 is CASSQDGRYEQYF. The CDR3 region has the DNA TGTGCCAGCAGCCAAGATGGTCGCTACGAGCAGTACTTC.

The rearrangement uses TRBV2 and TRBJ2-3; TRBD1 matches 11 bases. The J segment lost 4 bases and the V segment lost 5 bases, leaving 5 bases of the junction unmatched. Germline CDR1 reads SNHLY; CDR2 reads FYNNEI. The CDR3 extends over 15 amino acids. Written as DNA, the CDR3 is TGTGCCAGCAGTACCGGGACAGGGGGTGCAGATACGCAGTATTTT. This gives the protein CASSTGTGGADTQYF.

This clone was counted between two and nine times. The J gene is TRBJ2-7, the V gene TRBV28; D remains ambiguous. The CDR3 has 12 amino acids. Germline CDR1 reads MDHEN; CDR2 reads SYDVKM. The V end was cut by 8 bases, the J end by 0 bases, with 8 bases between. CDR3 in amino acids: CASSSRSYEQYF. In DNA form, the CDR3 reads TGTGCCAGCTCCAGTCGCTCCTACGAGCAGTACTTC.

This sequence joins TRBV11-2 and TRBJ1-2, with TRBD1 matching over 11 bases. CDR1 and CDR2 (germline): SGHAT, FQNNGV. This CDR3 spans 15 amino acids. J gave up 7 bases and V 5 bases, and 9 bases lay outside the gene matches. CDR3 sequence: CASSPSGTGGGGYTF. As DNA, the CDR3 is TGTGCCAGCAGCCCCTCCGGGACAGGGGGAGGTGGCTACACCTTC.

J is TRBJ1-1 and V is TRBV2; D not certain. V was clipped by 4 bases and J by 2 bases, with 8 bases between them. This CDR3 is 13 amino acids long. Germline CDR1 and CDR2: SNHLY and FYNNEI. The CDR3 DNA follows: TGTGCCAGCAGTGGGGATCACAACACTGAAGCTTTCTTT. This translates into CASSGDHNTEAFF.

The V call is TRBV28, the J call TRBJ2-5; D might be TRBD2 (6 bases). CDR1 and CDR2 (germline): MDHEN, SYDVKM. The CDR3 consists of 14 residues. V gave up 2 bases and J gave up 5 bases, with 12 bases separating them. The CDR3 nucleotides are TGTGCCAGCAGTTTACAAGCGGGCCCCGAGACCCAGTACTTC. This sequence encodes CASSLQAGPETQYF.

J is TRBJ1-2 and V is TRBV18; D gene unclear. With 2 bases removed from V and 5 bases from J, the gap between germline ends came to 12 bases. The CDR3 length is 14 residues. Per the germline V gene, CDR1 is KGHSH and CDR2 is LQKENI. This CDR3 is CASSPTEYVYGYTF. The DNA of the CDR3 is TGTGCCAGCTCACCAACGGAGTACGTTTATGGCTACACCTTC.

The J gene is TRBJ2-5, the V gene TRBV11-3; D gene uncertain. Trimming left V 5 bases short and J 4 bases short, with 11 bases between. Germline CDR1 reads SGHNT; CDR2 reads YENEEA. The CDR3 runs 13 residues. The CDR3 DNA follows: TGTGCCAGCAGCCTGAGACACCCAGAGACCCAGTACTTC. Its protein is CASSLRHPETQYF. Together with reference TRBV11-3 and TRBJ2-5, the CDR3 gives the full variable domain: EAGVVQSPRYKIIEKKQPVAFWCNPISGHNTLYWYLQNLGQGPELLIRYENEEAVDDSQLPKDRFSAERLKGVDSTLKIQPAELGDSAVYLCASSLRHPETQYFGPGTRLLVL.

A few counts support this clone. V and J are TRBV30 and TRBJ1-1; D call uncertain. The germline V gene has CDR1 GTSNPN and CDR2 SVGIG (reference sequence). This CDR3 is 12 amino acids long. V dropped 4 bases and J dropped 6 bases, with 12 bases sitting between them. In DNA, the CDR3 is TGTGCCTGGATCGGGGATGGGGCTGAAGCTTTCTTT. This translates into CAWIGDGAEAFF.

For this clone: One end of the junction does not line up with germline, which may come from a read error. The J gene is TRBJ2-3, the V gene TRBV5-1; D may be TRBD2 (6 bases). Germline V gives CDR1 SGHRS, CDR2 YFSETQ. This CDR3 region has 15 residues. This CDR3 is CASSVGDSSTNTQYF. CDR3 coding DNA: TGCGCCAGCAGCGTTGGGGACTCTTCCACAAATACGCAGTATTTT.

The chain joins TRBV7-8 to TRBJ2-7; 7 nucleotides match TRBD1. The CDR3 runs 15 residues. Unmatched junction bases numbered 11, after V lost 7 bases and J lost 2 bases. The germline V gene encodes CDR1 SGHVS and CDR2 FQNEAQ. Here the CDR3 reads CASTPVTGETYEQYF. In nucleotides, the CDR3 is TGTGCCAGCACCCCCGTAACAGGGGAGACCTACGAGCAGTACTTC.

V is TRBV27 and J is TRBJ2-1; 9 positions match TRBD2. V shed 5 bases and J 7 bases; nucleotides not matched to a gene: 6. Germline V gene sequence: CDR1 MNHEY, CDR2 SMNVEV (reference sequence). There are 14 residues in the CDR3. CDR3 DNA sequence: TGTGCCAGCAGTAGGGTAGCGGGAGTGAATGAGCAGTTCTTC. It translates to CASSRVAGVNEQFF.

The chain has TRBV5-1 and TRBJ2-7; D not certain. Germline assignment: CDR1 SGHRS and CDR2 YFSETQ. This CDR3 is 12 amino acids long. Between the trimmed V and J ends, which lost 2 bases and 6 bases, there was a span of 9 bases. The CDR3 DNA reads TGCGCCAGCAGCTTCCGCCCATCCGAGCAGTACTTC. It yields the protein CASSFRPSEQYF.

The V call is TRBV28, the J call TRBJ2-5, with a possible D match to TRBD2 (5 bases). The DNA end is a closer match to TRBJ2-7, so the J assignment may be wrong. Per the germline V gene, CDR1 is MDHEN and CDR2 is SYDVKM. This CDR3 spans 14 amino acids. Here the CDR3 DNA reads TGTGCCAGCACCCCGGGATCCAGATCCTACGAGCAGTACTTC. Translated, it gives CASTPGSRSYEQYF.

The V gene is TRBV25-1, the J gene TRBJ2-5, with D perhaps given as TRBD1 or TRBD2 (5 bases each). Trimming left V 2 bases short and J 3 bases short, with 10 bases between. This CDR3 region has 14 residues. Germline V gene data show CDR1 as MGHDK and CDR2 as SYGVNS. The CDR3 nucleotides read TGTGCCAGCAGTGAACTTGGGGGAGAAGAGACCCAGTACTTC. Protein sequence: CASSELGGEETQYF.

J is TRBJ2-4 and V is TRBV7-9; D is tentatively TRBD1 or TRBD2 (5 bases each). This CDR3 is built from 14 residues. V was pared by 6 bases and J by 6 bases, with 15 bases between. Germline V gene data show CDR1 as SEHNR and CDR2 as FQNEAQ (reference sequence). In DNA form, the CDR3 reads TGTGCCAGCAGAGTATTCGACGGGACAAACATTCAGTACTTC. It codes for CASRVFDGTNIQYF. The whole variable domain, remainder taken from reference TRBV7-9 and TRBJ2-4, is DTGVSQNPRHKITKRGQNVTFRCDPISEHNRLYWYRQTLGQGPEFLTYFQNEAQLEKSRLLSDRFSAERPKGSFSTLEIQRTEQGDSAMYLCASRVFDGTNIQYFGAGTRLSVL.

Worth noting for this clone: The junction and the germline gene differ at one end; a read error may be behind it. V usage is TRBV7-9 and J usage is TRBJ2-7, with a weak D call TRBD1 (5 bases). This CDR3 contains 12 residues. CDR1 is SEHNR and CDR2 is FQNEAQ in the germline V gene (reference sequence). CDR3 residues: CASSLETAAHHF. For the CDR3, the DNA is TGTGCCAGCAGCTTAGAGACAGCCGCACACCACTTC.

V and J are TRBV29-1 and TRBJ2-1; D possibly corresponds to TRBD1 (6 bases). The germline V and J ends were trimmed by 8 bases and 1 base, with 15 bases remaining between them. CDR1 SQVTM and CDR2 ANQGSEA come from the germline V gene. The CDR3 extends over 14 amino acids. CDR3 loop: CSTLSGHSYNEQFF. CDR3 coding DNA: TGCAGCACCCTATCGGGACATTCCTACAATGAGCAGTTCTTC.

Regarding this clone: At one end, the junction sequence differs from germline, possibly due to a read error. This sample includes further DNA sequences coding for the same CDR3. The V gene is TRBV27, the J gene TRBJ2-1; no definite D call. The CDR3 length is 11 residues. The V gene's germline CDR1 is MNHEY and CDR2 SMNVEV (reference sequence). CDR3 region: CASSLYNEQFF. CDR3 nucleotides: TGTGCCAGCAGCTTATACAATGAGCAGTTCTTC.